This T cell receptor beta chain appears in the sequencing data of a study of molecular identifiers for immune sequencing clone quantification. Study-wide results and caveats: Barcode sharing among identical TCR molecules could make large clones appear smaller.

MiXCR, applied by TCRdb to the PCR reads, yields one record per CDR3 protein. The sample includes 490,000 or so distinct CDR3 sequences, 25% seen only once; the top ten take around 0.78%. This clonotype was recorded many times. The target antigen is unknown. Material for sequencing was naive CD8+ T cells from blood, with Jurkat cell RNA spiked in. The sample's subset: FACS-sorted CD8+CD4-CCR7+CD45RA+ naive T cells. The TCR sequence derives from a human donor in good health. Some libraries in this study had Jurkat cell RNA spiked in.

The CDR3 is CASSPSEDRSTEAFF. For the CDR3, the DNA is TGTGCCAGCAGCCCGTCGGAGGATCGGAGCACTGAAGCTTTCTTT. The J gene is TRBJ1-1, the V gene TRBV13; D not certain. V was cut by 5 bases and J by 4 bases, with 17 bases left in between. CDR3 length: 15 amino acids. Germline V gene data show CDR1 as PRHDT and CDR2 as FYEKMQ (reference sequence).